These 7 T cell receptor beta chains share one sample of origin, sequenced in a study of T cell responses to AZD1222 COVID-19 vaccine. TCRdb keeps only in-frame clones here, not all; method: immunoSEQ multiplex PCR. The data hold about 170,000 clones, with roughly 90% observed a single time. The material was peripheral blood, obtained on day 0 of AZD1222 vaccination. These receptors originate from an adult in good health.

The V call is TRBV7-6, the J call TRBJ2-7; D is uncertain. Germline V lookup: CDR1 SGHVS, CDR2 FNYEAQ. The CDR3 has 13 residues. Trimming stripped 0 bases from V and 5 bases from J, with 8 bases between. CDR3 loop: CASSLAHVNEQYF. The CDR3 bases are TGTGCCAGCAGCTTAGCGCATGTGAACGAGCAGTACTTC.

The chain recombines TRBV3-1 (or the pseudogene TRBV3-2) with TRBJ2-1; 11 bases fit TRBD2. The CDR3 sequence is 20 residues long. CDR1 is LGHDT and CDR2 is YNNKEL in the germline V gene (reference sequence). Germline trimming cut 3 bases from V and 0 bases from J; bases unmatched to any gene: 13. Here the CDR3 reads CASSHAPPGLAASSYNEQFF. CDR3 DNA: TGTGCCAGCAGCCATGCTCCTCCGGGACTAGCGGCGAGCTCCTACAATGAGCAGTTCTTC.

The rearrangement uses TRBV4-2 and TRBJ1-4; D remains ambiguous. The CDR3 spans 17 residues. Germline CDR1 and CDR2: LGHNA and YNFKEQ. Trimming removed 3 bases from V and 6 bases from J, with 20 bases in between. CDR3 bases: TGTGCCAGCAGCCAGGACCCATTGGGAGATGCCGATGAAAAACTGTTTTTT. This codes for CASSQDPLGDADEKLFF.

CDR3 residues: CTSSQVCRDNGYNEQFF. Here the CDR3 DNA reads TGCACCAGCAGCCAAGTATGCCGGGACAACGGCTACAATGAGCAGTTCTTC. The chain uses TRBV1 and TRBJ2-1; the table's D call, TRBD1, has no DNA check behind it. TRBV1 is described as a pseudogene. The CDR3 is 17 residues long.

The count of this clone is one. This sequence joins TRBV28 and TRBJ1-2; 7 bases are a match to TRBD1. This CDR3 region has 15 residues. Germline trimming cut 2 bases from V and 2 bases from J; bases unmatched to any gene: 5. Germline V lookup: CDR1 MDHEN, CDR2 SYDVKM. CDR3: CASSLIGQANYGYTF. CDR3 coding DNA: TGTGCCAGCAGTTTAATAGGACAGGCGAACTATGGCTACACCTTC.

V usage is TRBV27 and J usage is TRBJ2-5, with D possibly being TRBD1 or TRBD2 (5 bases each). The V and J ends lost 5 bases and 5 bases respectively, with 12 bases between them. The CDR3 loop spans 13 amino acids. Germline V lookup: CDR1 MNHEY, CDR2 SMNVEV (reference sequence). For the CDR3, the DNA is TGTGCCAGCAGTGGGGGAGTGGTCGAGACCCAGTACTTC. As protein: CASSGGVVETQYF.

The rearrangement joins TRBV12-1 to TRBJ2-7; the DNA was not used to check the table's D call, TRBD2. TRBV12-1 represents a pseudogene. This CDR3 is 17 amino acids long. CDR3 in DNA: TGTGCCAGCAGCTGCGGGACTAGCGGGGCCCCATCCTACGAGCAGTACTTC. Protein sequence: CASSCGTSGAPSYEQYF.